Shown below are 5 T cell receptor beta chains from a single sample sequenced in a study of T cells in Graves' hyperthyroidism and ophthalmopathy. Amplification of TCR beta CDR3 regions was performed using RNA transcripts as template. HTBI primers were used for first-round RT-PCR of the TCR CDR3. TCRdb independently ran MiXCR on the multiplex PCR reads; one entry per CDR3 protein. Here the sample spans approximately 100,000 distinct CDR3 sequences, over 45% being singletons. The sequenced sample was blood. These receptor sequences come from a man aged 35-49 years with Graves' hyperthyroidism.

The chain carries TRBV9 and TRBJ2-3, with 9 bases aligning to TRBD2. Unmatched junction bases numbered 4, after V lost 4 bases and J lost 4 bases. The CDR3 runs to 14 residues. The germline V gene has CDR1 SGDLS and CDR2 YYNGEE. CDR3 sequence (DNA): TGTGCCAGCAGCCTGGGACTAGCTGCAGATACGCAGTATTTT. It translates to CASSLGLAADTQYF.

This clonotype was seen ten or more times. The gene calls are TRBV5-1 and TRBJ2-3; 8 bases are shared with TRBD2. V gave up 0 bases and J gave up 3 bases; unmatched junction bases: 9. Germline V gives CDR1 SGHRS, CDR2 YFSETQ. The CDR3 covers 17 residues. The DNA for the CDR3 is TGCGCCAGCAGCTTGGGGGGACGGGGGGGAAGGACAGATACGCAGTATTTT. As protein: CASSLGGRGGRTDTQYF.

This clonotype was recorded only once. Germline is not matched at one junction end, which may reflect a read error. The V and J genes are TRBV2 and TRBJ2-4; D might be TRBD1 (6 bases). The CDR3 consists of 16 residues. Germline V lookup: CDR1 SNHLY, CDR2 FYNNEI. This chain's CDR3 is CASSPPGERAKNIQYW. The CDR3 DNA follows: TGTGCCAGCAGCCCTCCAGGGGAGAGGGCCAAAAACATTCAGTACTGG.

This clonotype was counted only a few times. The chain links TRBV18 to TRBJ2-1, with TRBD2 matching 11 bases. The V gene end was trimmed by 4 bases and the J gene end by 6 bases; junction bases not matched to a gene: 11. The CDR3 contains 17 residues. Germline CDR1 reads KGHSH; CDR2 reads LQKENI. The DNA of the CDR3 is TGTGCCAGCTCACTACTACATTTCGGGACTAGCGGCAATGAGCAGTTCTTC. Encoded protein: CASSLLHFGTSGNEQFF.

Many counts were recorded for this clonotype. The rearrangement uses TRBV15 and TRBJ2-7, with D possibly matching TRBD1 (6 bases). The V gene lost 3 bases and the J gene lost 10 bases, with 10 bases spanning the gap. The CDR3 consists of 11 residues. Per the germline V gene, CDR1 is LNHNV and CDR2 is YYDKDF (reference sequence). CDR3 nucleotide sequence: TGTGCCACCAGCAGCGGGACAAAACAGTACTTC. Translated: CATSSGTKQYF.